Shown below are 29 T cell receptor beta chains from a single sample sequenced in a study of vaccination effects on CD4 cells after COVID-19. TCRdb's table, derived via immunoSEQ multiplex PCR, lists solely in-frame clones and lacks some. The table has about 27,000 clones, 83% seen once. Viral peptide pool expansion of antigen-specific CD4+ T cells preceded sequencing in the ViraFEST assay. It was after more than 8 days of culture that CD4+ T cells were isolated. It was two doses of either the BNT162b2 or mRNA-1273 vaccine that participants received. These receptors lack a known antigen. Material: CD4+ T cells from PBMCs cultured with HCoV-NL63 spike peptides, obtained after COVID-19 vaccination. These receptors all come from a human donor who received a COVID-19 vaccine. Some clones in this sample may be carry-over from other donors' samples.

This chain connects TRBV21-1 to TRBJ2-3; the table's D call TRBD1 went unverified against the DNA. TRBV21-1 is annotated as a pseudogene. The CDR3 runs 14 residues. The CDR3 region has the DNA TGTGCCAGCAGCAGGGGGACAGGGATTATTGTGCCGTATTTT. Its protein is CASSRGTGIIVPYF.

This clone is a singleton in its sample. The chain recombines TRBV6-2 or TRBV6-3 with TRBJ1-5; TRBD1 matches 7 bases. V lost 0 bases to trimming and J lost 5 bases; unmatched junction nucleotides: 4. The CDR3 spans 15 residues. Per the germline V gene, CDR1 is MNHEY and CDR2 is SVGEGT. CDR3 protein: CASSYSQGVYQPQHF. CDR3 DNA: TGTGCCAGCAGTTACTCCCAGGGGGTTTATCAGCCCCAGCATTTT.

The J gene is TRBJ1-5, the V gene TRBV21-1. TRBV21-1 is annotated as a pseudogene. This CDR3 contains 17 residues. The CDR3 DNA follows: TGTGCCAGCAGCAAAGGCACCCTCCCATGGGGAAATCAGCCCCAGCATTTT. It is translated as CASSKGTLPWGNQPQHF.

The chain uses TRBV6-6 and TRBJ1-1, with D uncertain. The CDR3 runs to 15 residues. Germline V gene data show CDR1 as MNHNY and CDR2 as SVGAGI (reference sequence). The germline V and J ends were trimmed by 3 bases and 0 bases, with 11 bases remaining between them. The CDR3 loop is CASSYEGGLNTEAFF. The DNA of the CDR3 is TGTGCCAGCAGTTATGAAGGCGGGTTGAACACTGAAGCTTTCTTT.

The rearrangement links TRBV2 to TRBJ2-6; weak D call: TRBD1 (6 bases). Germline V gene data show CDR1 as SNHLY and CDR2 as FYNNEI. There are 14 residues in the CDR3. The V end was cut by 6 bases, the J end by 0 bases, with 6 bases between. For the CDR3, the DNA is TGTGCCAGCAGGACAGGCTCTGGGGCCAACGTCCTGACTTTC. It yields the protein CASRTGSGANVLTF.

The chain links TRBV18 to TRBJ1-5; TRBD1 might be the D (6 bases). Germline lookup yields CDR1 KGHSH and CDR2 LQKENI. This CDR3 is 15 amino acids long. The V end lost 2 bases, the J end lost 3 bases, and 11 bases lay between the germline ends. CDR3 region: CASSPVGGANQPQHF. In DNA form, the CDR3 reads TGTGCCAGCTCACCAGTAGGGGGAGCCAATCAGCCCCAGCATTTT.

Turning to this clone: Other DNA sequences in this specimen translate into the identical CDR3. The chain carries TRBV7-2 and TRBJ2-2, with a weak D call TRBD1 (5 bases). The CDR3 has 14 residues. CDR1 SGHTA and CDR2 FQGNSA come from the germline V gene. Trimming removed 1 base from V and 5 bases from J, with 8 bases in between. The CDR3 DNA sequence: TGTGCCAGCAGCTTAGGGGGCAGTACCGGGGAGCTGTTTTTT. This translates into CASSLGGSTGELFF.

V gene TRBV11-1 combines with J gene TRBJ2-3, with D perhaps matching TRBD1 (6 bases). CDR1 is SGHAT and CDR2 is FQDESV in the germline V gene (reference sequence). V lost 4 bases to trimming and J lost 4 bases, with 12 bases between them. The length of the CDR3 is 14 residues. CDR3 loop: CASSSRQEADTQYF. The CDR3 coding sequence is TGTGCCAGCAGCTCGCGACAGGAGGCAGATACGCAGTATTTT.

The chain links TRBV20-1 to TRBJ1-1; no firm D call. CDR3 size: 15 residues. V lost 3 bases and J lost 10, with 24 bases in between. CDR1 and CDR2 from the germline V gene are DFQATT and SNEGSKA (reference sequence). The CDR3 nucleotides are TGCAGTGCTAGTTTGGCCGGGCCCGGACTGGTCGGAGCTTTCTTT. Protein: CSASLAGPGLVGAFF.

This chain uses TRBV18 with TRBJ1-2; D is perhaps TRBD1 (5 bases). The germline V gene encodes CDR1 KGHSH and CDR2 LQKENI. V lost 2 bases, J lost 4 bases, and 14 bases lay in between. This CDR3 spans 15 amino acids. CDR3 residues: CASSPETSGTYGYTF. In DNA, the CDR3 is TGTGCCAGCTCACCAGAGACATCAGGGACCTATGGCTACACCTTC.

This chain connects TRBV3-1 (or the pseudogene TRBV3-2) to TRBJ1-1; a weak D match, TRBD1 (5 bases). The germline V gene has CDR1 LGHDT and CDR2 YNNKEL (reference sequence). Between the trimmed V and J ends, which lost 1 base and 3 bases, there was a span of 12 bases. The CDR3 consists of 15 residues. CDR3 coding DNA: TGTGCCAGCAGCCAAGTCGGGGGTTGGTACACTGAAGCTTTCTTT. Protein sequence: CASSQVGGWYTEAFF.

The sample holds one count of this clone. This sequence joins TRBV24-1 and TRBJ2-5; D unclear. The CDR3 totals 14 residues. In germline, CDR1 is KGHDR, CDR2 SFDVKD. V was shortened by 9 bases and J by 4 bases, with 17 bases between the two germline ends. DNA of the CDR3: TGTGCCACCCCCTGGCCGGGCCCACGAGAGACCCAGTACTTC. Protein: CATPWPGPRETQYF.

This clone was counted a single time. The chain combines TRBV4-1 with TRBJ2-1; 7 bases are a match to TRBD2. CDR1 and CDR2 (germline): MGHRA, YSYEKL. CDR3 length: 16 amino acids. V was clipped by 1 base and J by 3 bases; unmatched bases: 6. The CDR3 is CASSQGEAGSYNEQFF. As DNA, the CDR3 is TGCGCCAGCAGCCAAGGAGAAGCGGGGAGCTACAATGAGCAGTTCTTC.

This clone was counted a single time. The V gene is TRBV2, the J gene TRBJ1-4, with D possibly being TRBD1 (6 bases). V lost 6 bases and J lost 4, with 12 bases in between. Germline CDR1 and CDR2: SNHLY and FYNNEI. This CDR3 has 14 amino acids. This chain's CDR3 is CASRAGQINEKLFF. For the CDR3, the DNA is TGTGCCAGCAGGGCAGGACAGATTAATGAAAAACTGTTTTTT.

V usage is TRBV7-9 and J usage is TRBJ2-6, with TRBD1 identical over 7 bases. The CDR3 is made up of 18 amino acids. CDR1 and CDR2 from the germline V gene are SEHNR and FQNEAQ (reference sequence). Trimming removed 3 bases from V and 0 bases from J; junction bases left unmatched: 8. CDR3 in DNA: TGTGCCAGCAGCTTTACAGGGGTTACCCTCTCTGGGGCCAACGTCCTGACTTTC. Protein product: CASSFTGVTLSGANVLTF.

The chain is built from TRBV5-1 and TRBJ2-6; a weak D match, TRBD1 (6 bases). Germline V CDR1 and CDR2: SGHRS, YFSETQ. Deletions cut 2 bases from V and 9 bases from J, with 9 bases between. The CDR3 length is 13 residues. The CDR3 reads CASSFGQNNVLTF. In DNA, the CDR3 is TGCGCCAGCAGCTTCGGACAGAACAACGTCCTGACTTTC.

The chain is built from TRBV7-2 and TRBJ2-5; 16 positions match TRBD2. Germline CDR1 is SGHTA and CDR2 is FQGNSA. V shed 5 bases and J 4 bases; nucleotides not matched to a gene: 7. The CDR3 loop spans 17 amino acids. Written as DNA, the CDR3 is TGTGCCAGCAGCCGCCAAGGGACTAGCGGGGGGGGAGAGACCCAGTACTTC. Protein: CASSRQGTSGGGETQYF.

This CDR3 is CASSQTDYNSPLHF. The CDR3 region has the DNA TGTGCCAGCAGCCAGACAGACTATAATTCACCCCTCCACTTT. V is TRBV7-8 and J is TRBJ1-6; TRBD1 might be the D (5 bases). Trimming cost V 5 bases and J 3 bases, with 8 bases left between them. Looked up from germline, CDR1 is SGHVS and CDR2 is FQNEAQ. There are 14 residues in the CDR3.

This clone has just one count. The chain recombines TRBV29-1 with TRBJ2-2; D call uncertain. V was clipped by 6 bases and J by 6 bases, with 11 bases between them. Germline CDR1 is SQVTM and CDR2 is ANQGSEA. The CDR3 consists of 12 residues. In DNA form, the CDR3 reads TGCAGCGTGGGGAATTGGGCCGGGGAGCTGTTTTTT. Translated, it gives CSVGNWAGELFF.

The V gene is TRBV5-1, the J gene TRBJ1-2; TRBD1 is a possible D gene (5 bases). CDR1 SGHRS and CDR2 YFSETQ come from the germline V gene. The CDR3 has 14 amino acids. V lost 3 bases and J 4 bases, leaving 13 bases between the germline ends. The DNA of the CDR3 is TGCGCCAGCAGCTCGGGCGGCGGGGGCTATGGCTACACCTTC. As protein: CASSSGGGGYGYTF.

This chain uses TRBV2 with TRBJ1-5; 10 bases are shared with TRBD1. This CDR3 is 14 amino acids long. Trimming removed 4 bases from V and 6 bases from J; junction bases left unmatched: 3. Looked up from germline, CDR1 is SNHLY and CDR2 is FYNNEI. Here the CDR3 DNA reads TGTGCCAGCAGTGGGACAGGGGGAGGTCAGCCCCAGCATTTT. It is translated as CASSGTGGGQPQHF.

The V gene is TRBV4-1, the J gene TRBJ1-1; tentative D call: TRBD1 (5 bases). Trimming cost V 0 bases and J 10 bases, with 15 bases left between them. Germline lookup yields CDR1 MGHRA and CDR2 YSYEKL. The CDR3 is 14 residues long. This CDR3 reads CASSQDRGVGGAFF. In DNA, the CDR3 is TGCGCCAGCAGCCAAGATCGAGGGGTTGGGGGAGCTTTCTTT.

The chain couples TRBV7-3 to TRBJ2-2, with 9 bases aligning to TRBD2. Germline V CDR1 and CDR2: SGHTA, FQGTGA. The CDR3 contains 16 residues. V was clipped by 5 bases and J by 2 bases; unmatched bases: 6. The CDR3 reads CASSKIAGANTGELFF. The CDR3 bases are TGTGCCAGCAGCAAAATAGCGGGGGCCAACACCGGGGAGCTGTTTTTT.

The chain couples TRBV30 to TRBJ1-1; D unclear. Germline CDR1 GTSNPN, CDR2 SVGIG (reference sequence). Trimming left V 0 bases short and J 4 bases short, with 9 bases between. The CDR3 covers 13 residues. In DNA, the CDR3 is TGTGCCTGGAGTGTCATGGATGGCACTGAAGCTTTCTTT. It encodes CAWSVMDGTEAFF.

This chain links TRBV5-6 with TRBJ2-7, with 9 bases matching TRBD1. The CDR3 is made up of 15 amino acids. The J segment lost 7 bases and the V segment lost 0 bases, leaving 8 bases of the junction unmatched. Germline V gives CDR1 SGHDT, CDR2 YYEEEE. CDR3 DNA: TGTGCCAGCAGCTTGGGGGGGTGGACAGGGGTAGAGCAGTACGTC. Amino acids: CASSLGGWTGVEQYV.

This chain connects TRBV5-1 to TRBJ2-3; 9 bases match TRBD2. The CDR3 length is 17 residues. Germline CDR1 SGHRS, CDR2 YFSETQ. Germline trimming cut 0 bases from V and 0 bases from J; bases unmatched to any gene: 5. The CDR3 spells CASSLVASGVSTDTQYF. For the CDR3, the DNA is TGCGCCAGCAGCTTGGTCGCTAGCGGGGTGAGCACAGATACGCAGTATTTT.

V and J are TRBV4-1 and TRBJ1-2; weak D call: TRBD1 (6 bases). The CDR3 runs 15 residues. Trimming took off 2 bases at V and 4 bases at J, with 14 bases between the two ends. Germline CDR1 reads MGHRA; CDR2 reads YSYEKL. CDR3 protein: CASSQIRGYGYGYTF. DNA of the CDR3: TGCGCCAGCAGCCAAATCAGGGGTTATGGCTATGGCTACACCTTC.

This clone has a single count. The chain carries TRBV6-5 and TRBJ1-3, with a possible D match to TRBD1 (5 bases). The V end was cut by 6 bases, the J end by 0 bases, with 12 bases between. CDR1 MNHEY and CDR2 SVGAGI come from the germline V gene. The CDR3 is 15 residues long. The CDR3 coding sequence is TGTGCCAGCAGCTCGGACACATACTCTGGAAACACCATATATTTT. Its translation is CASSSDTYSGNTIYF.

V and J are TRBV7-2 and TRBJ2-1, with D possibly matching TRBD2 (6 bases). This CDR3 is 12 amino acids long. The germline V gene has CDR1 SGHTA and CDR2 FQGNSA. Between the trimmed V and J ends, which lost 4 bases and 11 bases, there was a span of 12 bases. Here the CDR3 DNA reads TGTGCCAGCAGCTACTATAGCGGACAGCAGTTCTTC. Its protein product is CASSYYSGQQFF.